This T cell receptor beta chain was sequenced for a study of blood T cell repertoires in COVID-19. Participant ages covered roughly 18 to 90 years across 24 US areas. Per the original data handling: For nucleated cells, counts were estimated from reference gene primer amplification. The table came from immunoSEQ multiplex PCR; TCRdb's copy has only in-frame clones and leaves some out. Clonal size and the V and J genes are those of that table, whereas D and trimming came from the DNA. The table shows over 250,000 clones, with about 81% occurring only once. In regard to this clone: An end of the junction does not agree with germline; a read error may underlie this.

The length of the CDR3 is 15 residues. In germline, CDR1 is SGHRS, CDR2 YFSETQ. V and J are TRBV5-1 and TRBJ2-1; 9 bases are a match to TRBD2. The receptor was isolated from a man aged 30 to 39 with acute COVID-19. The sample was PBMCs or T cells enriched from blood (not recorded which). The CDR3 loop reads CASSFPAGGYNEQFF. The CDR3 DNA sequence: TGTGCCAGCAGCTTCCCAGCGGGAGGCTACAATGAGCAGTTCTTC. The full variable domain, with the rest looked up from reference TRBV5-1 and TRBJ2-1, is KAGVTQTPRYLIKTRGQQVTLSCSPISGHRSVSWYQQTPGQGLQFLFEYFSETQRNKGNFPGRFSGRQFSNSRSEMNVSTLELGDSALYLCASSFPAGGYNEQFFGPGTRLTVL.